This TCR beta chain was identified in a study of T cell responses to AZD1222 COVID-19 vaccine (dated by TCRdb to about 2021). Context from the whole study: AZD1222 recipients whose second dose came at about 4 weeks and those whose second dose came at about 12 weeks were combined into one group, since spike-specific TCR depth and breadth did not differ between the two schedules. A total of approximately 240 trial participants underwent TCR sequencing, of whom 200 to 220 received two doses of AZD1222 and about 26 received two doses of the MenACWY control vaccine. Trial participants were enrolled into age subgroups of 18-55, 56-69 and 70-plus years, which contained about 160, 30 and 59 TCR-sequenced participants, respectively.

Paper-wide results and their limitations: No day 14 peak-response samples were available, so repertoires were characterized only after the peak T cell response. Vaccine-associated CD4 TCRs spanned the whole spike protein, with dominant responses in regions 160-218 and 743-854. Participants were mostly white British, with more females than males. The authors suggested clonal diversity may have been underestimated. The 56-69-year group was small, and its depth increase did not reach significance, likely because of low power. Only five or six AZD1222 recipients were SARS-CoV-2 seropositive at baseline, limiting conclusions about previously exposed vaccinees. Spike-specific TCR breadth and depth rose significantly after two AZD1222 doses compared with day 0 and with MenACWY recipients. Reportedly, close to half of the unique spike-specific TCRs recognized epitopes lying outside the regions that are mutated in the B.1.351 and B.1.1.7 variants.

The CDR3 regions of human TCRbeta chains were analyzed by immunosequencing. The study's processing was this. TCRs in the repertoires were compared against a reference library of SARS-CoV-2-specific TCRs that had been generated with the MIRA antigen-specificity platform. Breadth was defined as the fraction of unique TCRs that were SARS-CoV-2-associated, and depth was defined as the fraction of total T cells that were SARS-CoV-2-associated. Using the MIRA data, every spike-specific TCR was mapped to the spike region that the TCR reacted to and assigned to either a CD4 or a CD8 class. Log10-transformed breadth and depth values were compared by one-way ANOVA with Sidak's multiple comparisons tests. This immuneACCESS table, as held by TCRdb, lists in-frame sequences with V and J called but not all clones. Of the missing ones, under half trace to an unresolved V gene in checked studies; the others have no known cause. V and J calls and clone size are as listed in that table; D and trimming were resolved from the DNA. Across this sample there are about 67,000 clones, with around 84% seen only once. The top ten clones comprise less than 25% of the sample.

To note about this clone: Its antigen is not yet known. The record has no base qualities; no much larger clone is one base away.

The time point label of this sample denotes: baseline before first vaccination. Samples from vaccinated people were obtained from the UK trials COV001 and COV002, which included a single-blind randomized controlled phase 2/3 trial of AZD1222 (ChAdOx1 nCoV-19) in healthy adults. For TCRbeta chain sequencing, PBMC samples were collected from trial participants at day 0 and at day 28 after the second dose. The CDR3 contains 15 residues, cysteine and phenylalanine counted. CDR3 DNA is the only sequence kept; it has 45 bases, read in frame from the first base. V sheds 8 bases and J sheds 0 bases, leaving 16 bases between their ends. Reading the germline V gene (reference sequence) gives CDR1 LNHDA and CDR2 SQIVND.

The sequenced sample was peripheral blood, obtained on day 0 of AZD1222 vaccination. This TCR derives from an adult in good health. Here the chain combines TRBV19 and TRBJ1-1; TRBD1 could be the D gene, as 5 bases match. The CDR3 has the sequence CASLLGAGLNTEAFF. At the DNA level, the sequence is TGTGCCAGTCTTCTTGGGGCAGGCCTGAACACTGAAGCTTTCTTT.